This TCR beta chain was captured by sequencing in a study of cytotoxic CD8 clonotypes in ibrutinib-treated CLL. Study background: Outcomes included approximately 25 partial and 2 complete responses; after median roughly six years, 14 stayed remitted and 12 progressed. Whole-study findings and limits: The study found public clonotypes uncommon, contracting or stable on treatment. Clonality increased at ibrutinib response and stayed stable in sustained remission. At progression, however, it fell back toward baseline.

This clone has more than one count but fewer than ten. Its target is unknown. The trim removed 5 bases at V and 10 bases at J, leaving 14 bases unmatched. CDR3 length equals 16 residues. Germline-derived CDR1 and CDR2 are SGHDT and YYEEEE. This table comes from immunoSEQ multiplex PCR, and its TCRdb copy is limited to in-frame clones, with some not included. The sample holds approximately 340,000 clones, roughly 71% seen once. The V call is TRBV5-6, the J call TRBJ1-6; 8 nucleotides align to TRBD1. The material sequenced was PBMCs, taken after 36 months of ibrutinib treatment. The sequence came from a human donor with chronic lymphocytic leukemia. Here the CDR3 reads CASRTYRTGGLSPLHF. For the CDR3, the DNA is TGTGCCAGCAGGACGTATCGTACAGGGGGATTATCACCCCTCCACTTT.